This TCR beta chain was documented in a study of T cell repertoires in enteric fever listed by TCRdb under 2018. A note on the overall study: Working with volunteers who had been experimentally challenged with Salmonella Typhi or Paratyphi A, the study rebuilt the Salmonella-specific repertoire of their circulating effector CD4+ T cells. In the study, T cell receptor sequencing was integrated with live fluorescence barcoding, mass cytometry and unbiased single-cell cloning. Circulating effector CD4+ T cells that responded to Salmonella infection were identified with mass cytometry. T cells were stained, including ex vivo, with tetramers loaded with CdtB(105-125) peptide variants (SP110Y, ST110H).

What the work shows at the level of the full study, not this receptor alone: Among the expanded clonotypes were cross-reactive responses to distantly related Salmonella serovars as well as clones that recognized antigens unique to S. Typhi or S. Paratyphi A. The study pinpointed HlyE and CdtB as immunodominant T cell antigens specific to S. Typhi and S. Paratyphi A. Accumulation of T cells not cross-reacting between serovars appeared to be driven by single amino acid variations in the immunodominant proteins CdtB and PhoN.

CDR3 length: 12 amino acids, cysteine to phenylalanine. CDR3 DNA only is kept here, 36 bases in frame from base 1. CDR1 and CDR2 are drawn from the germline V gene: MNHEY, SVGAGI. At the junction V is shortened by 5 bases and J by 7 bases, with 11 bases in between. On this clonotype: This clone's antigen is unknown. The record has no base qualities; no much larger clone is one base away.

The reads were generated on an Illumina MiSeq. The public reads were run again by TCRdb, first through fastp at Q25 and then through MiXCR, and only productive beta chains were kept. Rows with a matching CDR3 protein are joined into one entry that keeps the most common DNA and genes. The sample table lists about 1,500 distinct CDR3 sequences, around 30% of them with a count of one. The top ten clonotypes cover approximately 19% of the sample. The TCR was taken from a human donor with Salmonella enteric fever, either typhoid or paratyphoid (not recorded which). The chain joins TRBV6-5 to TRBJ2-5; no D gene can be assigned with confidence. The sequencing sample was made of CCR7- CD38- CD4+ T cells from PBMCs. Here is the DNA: TGTGCCAGCAGTAATCCTTCGGGGACCCAGTACTTC. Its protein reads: CASSNPSGTQYF.